This T cell receptor (beta chain) was documented in a study of beta chain features in type 1 diabetes. Study-wide results and limits: PCR may have favored shorter templates equally in patients and controls.

CDR3 size: 14 residues. Germline V gene sequence: CDR1 MNHEY, CDR2 SVGAGI. J gave up 7 bases and V 6 bases, and 9 bases lay outside the gene matches. The sample holds a few counts of this clone. The target antigen is unknown. Every isolated RNA sample was fully reverse transcribed, so sequencing captured expressed TCRB transcripts. The table came from immunoSEQ multiplex PCR; TCRdb's copy has only in-frame clones and leaves some out. The sample shows roughly 400,000 clones, over 13% of them seen only once. V usage is TRBV6-5 and J usage is TRBJ2-4; 7 positions agree with TRBD1. The clonotype comes from a woman younger than 30 in good health. Sequencing input: naive CD4+ T cells from blood. The CDR3 protein is CASRGQPGGNIQYF. The CDR3 DNA reads TGTGCCAGCAGGGGTCAGCCAGGGGGTAACATTCAGTACTTC.